This note documents a single TCR beta chain sequence. Generated by immunoSEQ multiplex PCR, the TCRdb table keeps only in-frame clones and is missing some. The sample has about 270,000 clones, around 85% seen once. This sample was taken from a study of blood T cell repertoires in COVID-19. Study information: The origin of the acute and convalescent COVID-19 samples was the United States, Italy and Spain.

The CDR3 runs to 15 residues. Germline assignment: CDR1 ENHRY and CDR2 SYGVKD. The trim removed 0 bases at V and 6 bases at J, leaving 4 bases unmatched. V usage is TRBV10-3 and J usage is TRBJ1-1; 10 bases fit TRBD1. Sequencing used peripheral blood. This receptor was taken from a woman in her 50s with active or convalescent COVID-19. CDR3 protein: CAISESTGQGSEAFF. CDR3 nucleotide sequence: TGTGCCATCAGTGAGTCGACGGGACAGGGGTCTGAAGCTTTCTTT.